Listed below are T cell receptor beta chains from one sample, sequenced in a study of cytomegalovirus exposure and HLA in healthy donors. The method was immunoSEQ multiplex PCR; TCRdb's version includes in-frame clones alone and lacks a portion of them. Of some 170,000 clones detected, over 75% appear once; the ten largest clones hold about 6.4%. Sequencing was performed on PBMCs. These TCRs come from a middle-aged man in good health and CMV-seropositive. Both conserved end residues are part of each CDR3. The order of the fields is J gene, V gene, CDR3 protein.

j_call: TRBJ2-1
v_call: TRBV29-1
cdr3_aa: CSVRDYHNEQFF

j_call: TRBJ1-5
v_call: TRBV15
cdr3_aa: CATSARTGENQPQHF

j_call: TRBJ1-3
v_call: TRBV2
cdr3_aa: CASSPGQAYLTIYF

j_call: TRBJ2-5
v_call: TRBV10-1
cdr3_aa: CASTPGGRETQYF

j_call: TRBJ2-2
v_call: TRBV19
cdr3_aa: CVSSPRTGELFF

j_call: TRBJ2-1
v_call: TRBV5-1
cdr3_aa: CASRQDYNEQFF

j_call: TRBJ1-4
v_call: TRBV18
cdr3_aa: CASSPRSAAEKLFF

j_call: TRBJ1-2
v_call: TRBV29-1
cdr3_aa: CSVGSGTPLGYTF

j_call: TRBJ2-1
v_call: TRBV12-5
cdr3_aa: CASGRGRSAFF

j_call: TRBJ1-1
v_call: TRBV5-1
cdr3_aa: CASSARTGDGTEAFF

j_call: TRBJ2-3
v_call: TRBV9
cdr3_aa: CASSRRDTDTQYF

j_call: TRBJ2-4
v_call: TRBV11-3
cdr3_aa: CASSLDSGSRNIQYF

j_call: TRBJ2-2
v_call: TRBV11-3
cdr3_aa: CASSLSGLAGEAGELFF

j_call: TRBJ2-2
v_call: TRBV2
cdr3_aa: CASSEAQGAIGELFF

j_call: TRBJ1-1
v_call: TRBV5-5
cdr3_aa: CASSLAGGLTEAFF

j_call: TRBJ2-5
v_call: TRBV5-1
cdr3_aa: CASSLGGGLAVGQETQYF

j_call: TRBJ2-1
v_call: TRBV2
cdr3_aa: CASSERESYNEQFF

j_call: TRBJ2-7
v_call: TRBV19
cdr3_aa: CASSIGLRYEQYF

j_call: TRBJ2-3
v_call: TRBV21-1
cdr3_aa: CASTSTSGRPDTQYF

j_call: TRBJ1-1
v_call: TRBV11-2
cdr3_aa: CASSSLRQTMNTEAFF

j_call: TRBJ1-5
v_call: TRBV11-2
cdr3_aa: CASSLSLNQPQHF

j_call: TRBJ2-1
v_call: TRBV11-3
cdr3_aa: CASSLDARGYNEQFF

j_call: TRBJ2-5
v_call: TRBV6-5
cdr3_aa: CASRGTGRETQYF

j_call: TRBJ2-5
v_call: TRBV5-5
cdr3_aa: CASNRGTQETQYF

j_call: TRBJ2-3
v_call: TRBV6-6
cdr3_aa: CASRPTSGTGTDTQYF

j_call: TRBJ1-1
v_call: TRBV28
cdr3_aa: CASRKQGFTEAFF

j_call: TRBJ2-7
v_call: TRBV18
cdr3_aa: CASSGSRATYEQYF

j_call: TRBJ1-5
v_call: TRBV6-5
cdr3_aa: CASSYGGGNQPQHF

j_call: TRBJ2-7
v_call: TRBV2
cdr3_aa: CASTEGNFAGQYF

j_call: TRBJ2-1
v_call: TRBV5-1
cdr3_aa: CASTTNEQFF

j_call: TRBJ2-7
v_call: TRBV28
cdr3_aa: CASSQSPGTAYEQYF

j_call: TRBJ2-2
v_call: TRBV7-9
cdr3_aa: CASSLYGRNTGELFF

j_call: TRBJ1-2
v_call: TRBV5-1
cdr3_aa: CASSPGDRVVSYGYTF

j_call: TRBJ2-6
v_call: TRBV19
cdr3_aa: CEGASSGANGLTF

j_call: TRBJ2-6
v_call: TRBV10-1
cdr3_aa: CASSPGQGLSGANGLTF

j_call: TRBJ1-6
v_call: TRBV19
cdr3_aa: CASSSLVGGTNSPLHF

j_call: TRBJ2-5
v_call: TRBV7-4
cdr3_aa: CASSLGELQSKETQYF

j_call: TRBJ2-7
v_call: TRBV11-3
cdr3_aa: CASSLSASGSYEQYF

j_call: TRBJ2-3
v_call: TRBV5-1
cdr3_aa: CASSLELPGLAATDTQYF

j_call: TRBJ2-7
v_call: TRBV27
cdr3_aa: CASSLSGRNNEQYF

j_call: TRBJ2-2
v_call: TRBV9
cdr3_aa: CASSGYSGPSNTGELFF

j_call: TRBJ1-1
v_call: TRBV29-1
cdr3_aa: CSVDLRQGEAFF

j_call: TRBJ2-4
v_call: TRBV11-3
cdr3_aa: CASSRIGQQNSQYF

j_call: TRBJ1-1
v_call: TRBV5-1
cdr3_aa: CASSRQGSNTEAFF

j_call: TRBJ2-7
v_call: TRBV2
cdr3_aa: CASSGDSYEQYF

j_call: TRBJ2-7
v_call: TRBV11-2
cdr3_aa: CASSPKMAGTYEQYF

j_call: TRBJ1-2
v_call: TRBV5-1
cdr3_aa: CASSLAPYGYTF

j_call: TRBJ2-1
v_call: TRBV5-1
cdr3_aa: CASSLETGGEQFF

j_call: TRBJ1-1
v_call: TRBV29-1
cdr3_aa: CSVDRGRRTEAFF

j_call: TRBJ2-1
v_call: TRBV28
cdr3_aa: CASSSGLAGVDEQFF

j_call: TRBJ1-5
v_call: TRBV4-2
cdr3_aa: CASSLHRLKGNQPQHF